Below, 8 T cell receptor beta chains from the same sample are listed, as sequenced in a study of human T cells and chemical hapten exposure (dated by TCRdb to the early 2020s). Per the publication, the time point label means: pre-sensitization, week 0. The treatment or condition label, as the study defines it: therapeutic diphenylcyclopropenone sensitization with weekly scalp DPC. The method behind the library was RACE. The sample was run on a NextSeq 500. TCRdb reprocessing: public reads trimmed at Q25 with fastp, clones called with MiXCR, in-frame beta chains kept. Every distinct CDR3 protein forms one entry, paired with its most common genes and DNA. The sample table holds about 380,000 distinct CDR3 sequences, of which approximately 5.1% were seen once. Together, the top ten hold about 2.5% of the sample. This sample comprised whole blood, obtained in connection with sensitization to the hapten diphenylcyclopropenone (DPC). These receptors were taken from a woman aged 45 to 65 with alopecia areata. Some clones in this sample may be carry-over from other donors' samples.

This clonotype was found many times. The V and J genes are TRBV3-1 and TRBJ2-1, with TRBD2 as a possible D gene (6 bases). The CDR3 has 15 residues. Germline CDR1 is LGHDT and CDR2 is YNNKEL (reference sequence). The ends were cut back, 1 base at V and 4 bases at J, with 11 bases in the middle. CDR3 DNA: TGTGCCAGCAGCCAAGTAGCGGCCCCTTACAATGAGCAGTTCTTC. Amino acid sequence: CASSQVAAPYNEQFF.

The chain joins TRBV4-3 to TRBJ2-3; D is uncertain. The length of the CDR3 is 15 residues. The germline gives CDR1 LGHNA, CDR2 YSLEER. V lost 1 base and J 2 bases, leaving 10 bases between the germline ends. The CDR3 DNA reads TGCGCCAGCAGCCAAGTTTCATTGCCCACAGATACGCAGTATTTT. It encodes CASSQVSLPTDTQYF.

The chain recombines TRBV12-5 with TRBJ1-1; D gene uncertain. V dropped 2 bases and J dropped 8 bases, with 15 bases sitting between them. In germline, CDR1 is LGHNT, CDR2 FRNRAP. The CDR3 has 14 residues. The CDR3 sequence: CASGLRVGQTEAFF. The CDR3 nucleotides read TGTGCTAGTGGTTTGAGGGTTGGTCAGACCGAAGCTTTCTTT.

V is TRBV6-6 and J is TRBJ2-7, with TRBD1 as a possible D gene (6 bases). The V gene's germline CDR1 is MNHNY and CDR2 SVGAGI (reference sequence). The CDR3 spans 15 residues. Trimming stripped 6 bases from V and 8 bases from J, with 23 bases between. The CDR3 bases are TGTGCCAGCAGCTTAAGACAGGCCCGCGAGTTCAAGCAGTACTTC. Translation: CASSLRQAREFKQYF.

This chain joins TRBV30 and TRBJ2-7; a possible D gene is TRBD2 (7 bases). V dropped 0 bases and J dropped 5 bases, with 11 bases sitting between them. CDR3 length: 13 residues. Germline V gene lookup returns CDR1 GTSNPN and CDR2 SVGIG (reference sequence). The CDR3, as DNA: TGTGCCTGGAGTGTACGGGGGGCCCACGAGCAGTACTTC. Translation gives CAWSVRGAHEQYF.

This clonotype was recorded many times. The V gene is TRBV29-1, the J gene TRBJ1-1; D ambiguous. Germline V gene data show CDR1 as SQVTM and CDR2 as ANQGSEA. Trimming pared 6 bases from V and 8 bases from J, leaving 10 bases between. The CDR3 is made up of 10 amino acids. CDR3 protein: CSVRTGEAFF. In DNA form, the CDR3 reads TGCAGCGTACGGACGGGAGAAGCTTTCTTT. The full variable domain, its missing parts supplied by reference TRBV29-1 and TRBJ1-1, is SAVISQKPSRDICQRGTSLTIQCQVDSQVTMMFWYRQQPGQSLTLIATANQGSEATYESGFVIDKFPISRPNLTFSTLTVSNMSPEDSSIYLCSVRTGEAFFGQGTRLTVV.

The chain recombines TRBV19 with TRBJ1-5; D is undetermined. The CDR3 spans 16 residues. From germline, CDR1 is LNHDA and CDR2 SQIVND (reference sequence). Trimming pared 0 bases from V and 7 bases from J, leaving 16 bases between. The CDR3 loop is CASSIDGPGPGQPQHF. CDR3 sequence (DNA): TGTGCCAGTAGTATAGATGGCCCCGGACCGGGACAGCCCCAGCATTTT. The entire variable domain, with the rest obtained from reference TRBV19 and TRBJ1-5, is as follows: DGGITQSPKYLFRKEGQNVTLSCEQNLNHDAMYWYRQDPGQGLRLIYYSQIVNDFQKGDIAEGYSVSREKKESFPLTVTSAQKNPTAFYLCASSIDGPGPGQPQHFGDGTRLSIL.

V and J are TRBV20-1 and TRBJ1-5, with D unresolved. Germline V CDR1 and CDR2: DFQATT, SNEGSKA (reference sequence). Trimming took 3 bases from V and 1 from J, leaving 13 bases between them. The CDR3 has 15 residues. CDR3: CSASRLSTSNQPQHF. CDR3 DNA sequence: TGCAGTGCTAGCCGCCTCAGCACCAGCAATCAGCCCCAGCATTTT.